The 4 T cell receptor beta chains in this list originate from one sample, sequenced in a study of CD8 T cells in ankylosing spondylitis. Their recognized antigens are unknown. One entry per CDR3 protein results from TCRdb running MiXCR on the 5' RACE reads. Altogether over 400,000 distinct CDR3 sequences are present, approximately 26% being singletons, with the ten largest covering 0.89%. Overall study results and limits: Ankylosing spondylitis blood appeared to carry a characteristic TCR beta motif of eight or nine highly homologous variants.

Source material: blood, either unsorted or a sorted T cell fraction (not recorded which). The receptor source for this set is a male donor with ankylosing spondylitis.

This clonotype has more than one count but fewer than ten. This rearrangement joins TRBV27 to TRBJ1-1, with D uncertain. Germline CDR1 reads MNHEY; CDR2 reads SMNVEV (reference sequence). The length of the CDR3 is 14 residues. With 3 bases removed from V and 5 bases from J, the gap between germline ends came to 13 bases. The CDR3 nucleotides read TGTGCCAGCAGTTTGCAAGGGTTTGGTACTGAAGCTTTCTTT. Translation gives CASSLQGFGTEAFF.

This clonotype was seen a few times. V usage is TRBV6-1 and J usage is TRBJ1-5; 9 bases align to TRBD1. This CDR3 has 14 residues. In germline, CDR1 is MNHNS, CDR2 SASEGT. Trimming took 4 bases from V and 6 from J; bases not matched to a gene: 4. This CDR3 is CASSVWGQGQPQHF. The CDR3 DNA reads as TGTGCCAGCAGTGTCTGGGGACAGGGTCAGCCCCAGCATTTT.

This chain connects TRBV12-3 or TRBV12-4 to TRBJ2-2; D unresolved. The V and J ends lost 7 bases and 6 bases respectively, with 12 bases between them. The CDR3 runs 13 residues. The chain's CDR3 is CASKLVDPGELFF. The CDR3 nucleotides are TGTGCCAGCAAATTAGTCGACCCCGGGGAGCTGTTTTTT.

The rearrangement uses TRBV5-1 and TRBJ1-4, with D hard to call. Germline V gives CDR1 SGHRS, CDR2 YFSETQ. V was trimmed by 0 bases and J by 8 bases, leaving 11 bases between them. There are 14 residues in the CDR3. This CDR3 reads CASSLGTVDEKLFF. The CDR3 coding sequence is TGCGCCAGCAGCTTGGGTACTGTGGACGAAAAACTGTTTTTT. The full variable domain, with the rest looked up from reference TRBV5-1 and TRBJ1-4, is KAGVTQTPRYLIKTRGQQVTLSCSPISGHRSVSWYQQTPGQGLQFLFEYFSETQRNKGNFPGRFSGRQFSNSRSEMNVSTLELGDSALYLCASSLGTVDEKLFFGSGTQLSVL.